Only a few counts were recorded for the clone carrying this TCR beta chain. Antigen unknown. One entry per CDR3 protein, called by TCRdb with MiXCR from the 5' RACE reads. The sample lists 550,000 to 750,000 distinct CDR3 sequences, roughly 13% seen once, with over 13% in the top ten. The sample originates from a study of T cells after yellow fever vaccination. Study-level points and caveats: The study found a weaker secondary response that peaked faster, day 5 versus 15. The CD4 and CD8 compartments had a small share of their clonotypes in common.

The CDR3 extends over 17 amino acids. The ends were cut back, 7 bases at V and 2 bases at J, with 21 bases in the middle. Germline V lookup: CDR1 MNHNS, CDR2 SASEGT. This TCR came from a man aged 30-40 years who received the YFV17D yellow fever vaccine. The rearrangement links TRBV6-1 to TRBJ1-3; no clear D. The sequences come from PBMCs, collected on the day of the yellow fever booster vaccination. CDR3 region: CASTAGQHYGTGNTIYF. The CDR3 DNA follows: TGTGCCAGCACTGCAGGTCAACACTACGGTACTGGAAACACCATATATTTT.